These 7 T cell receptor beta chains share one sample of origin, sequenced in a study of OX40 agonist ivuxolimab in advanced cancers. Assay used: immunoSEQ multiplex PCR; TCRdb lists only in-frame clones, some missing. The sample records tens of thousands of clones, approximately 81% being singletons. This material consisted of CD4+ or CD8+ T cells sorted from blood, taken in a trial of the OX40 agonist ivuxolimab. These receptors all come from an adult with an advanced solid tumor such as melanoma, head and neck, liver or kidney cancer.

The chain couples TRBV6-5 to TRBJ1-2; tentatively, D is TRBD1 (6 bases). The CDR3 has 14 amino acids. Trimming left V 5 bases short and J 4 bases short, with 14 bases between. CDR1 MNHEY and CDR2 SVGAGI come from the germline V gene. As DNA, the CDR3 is TGTGCCAGCAGTGAAACAGGGAGCGGCTATGGCTACACCTTC. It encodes CASSETGSGYGYTF.

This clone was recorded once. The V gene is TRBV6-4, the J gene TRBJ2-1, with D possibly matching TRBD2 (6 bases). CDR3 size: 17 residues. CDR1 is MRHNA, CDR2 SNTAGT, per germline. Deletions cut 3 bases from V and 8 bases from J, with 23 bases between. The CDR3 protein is CASSEWGSLGGTDEQFF. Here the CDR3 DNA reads TGTGCCAGCAGTGAATGGGGATCATTGGGGGGTACGGATGAGCAGTTCTTC.

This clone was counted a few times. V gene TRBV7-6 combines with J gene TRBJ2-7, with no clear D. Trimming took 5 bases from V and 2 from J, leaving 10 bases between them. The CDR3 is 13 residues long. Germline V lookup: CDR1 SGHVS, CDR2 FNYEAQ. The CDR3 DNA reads TGTGCCAGCAGCCCCGGGTCCACCTACGAGCAGTACTTC. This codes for CASSPGSTYEQYF.

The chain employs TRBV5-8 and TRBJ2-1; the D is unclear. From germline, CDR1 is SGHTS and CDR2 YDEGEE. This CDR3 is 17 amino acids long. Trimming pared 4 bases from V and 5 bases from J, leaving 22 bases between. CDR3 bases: TGTGCCAGCAGCCAAATGGGCAGCAAAGGGCCAAACAATGAGCAGTTCTTC. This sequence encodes CASSQMGSKGPNNEQFF.

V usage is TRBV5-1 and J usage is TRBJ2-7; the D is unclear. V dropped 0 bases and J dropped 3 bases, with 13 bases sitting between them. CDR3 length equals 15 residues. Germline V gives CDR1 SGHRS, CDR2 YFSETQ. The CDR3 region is CASSLVQAEFYEQYF. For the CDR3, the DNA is TGCGCCAGCAGCTTGGTCCAGGCCGAATTCTACGAGCAGTACTTC.

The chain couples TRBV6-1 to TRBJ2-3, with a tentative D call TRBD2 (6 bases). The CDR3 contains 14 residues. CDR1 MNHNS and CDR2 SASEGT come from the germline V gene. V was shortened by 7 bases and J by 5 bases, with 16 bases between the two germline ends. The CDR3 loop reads CASTGIGGEDTQYF. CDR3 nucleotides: TGTGCCAGCACTGGGATAGGCGGGGAAGATACGCAGTATTTT.

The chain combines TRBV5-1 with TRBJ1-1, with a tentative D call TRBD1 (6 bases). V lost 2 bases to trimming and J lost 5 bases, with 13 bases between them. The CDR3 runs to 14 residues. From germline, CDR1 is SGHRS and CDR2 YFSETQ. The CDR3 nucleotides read TGCGCCAGCAGCTTTCTTGGGGGCGGGACTGAAGCTTTCTTT. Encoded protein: CASSFLGGGTEAFF.